This TCR beta chain came from a study of graft-versus-host responses after intestinal transplantation. Overall study: All recipients got anti-thymocyte globulin induction, then tacrolimus and steroids for approximately 3 years.

Some clones are missing from TCRdb's copy, which holds only in-frame ones; the method was immunoSEQ multiplex PCR. Of tens of thousands of clones listed, 90% to 95% are singletons. Of note for this clone: What it binds is not known.

This CDR3 contains 17 residues. The germline V and J ends were trimmed by 1 base and 5 bases, with 20 bases remaining between them. Germline loops: CDR1 SEHNR, CDR2 FQNEAQ (reference sequence). Overall study findings and caveats: Some GvH clones were seen earlier in gut or blood, suggesting intestinal origin. Declines in HvG clones occurring early post-transplant were associated with peak circulating GvH clone levels.

Sequenced material: unstimulated CD4+ T cells sorted from spleen or lymph node cells, taken before transplant. The rearrangement uses TRBV7-9 and TRBJ1-1, with a tentative D call TRBD1 (6 bases). The receptor's source is a human donor who was the organ donor for an intestinal transplant. The CDR3, as DNA: TGTGCCAGCAGCTTAGGTACAGGGAGGGATTCTGGGACTGAAGCTTTCTTT. Translated, it gives CASSLGTGRDSGTEAFF.